This is a list of T cell receptor beta chains from one sample in a study of CD8+CD57+ T cells in acquired aplastic anemia. TCRdb re-derived calls from the reads in MiXCR, one entry per CDR3 protein. Of around 150,000 distinct CDR3 sequences in the sample, around 48% were seen once. The sequenced sample consisted of sorted CD4+, CD8+, or CD8+CD57+ T cells (not recorded which) from PBMCs. All receptors derive from a human donor with aplastic anemia. Each CDR3 is given with its conserved first and last residue. The D gene is left open where the match is weak. Clone size is not always given. Where it is, it says once, few, many or a class for expanded clones.

TRBD1	many	TRBJ1-4	TRBV7-2	TGTGCCAGCAGCTTGCCTGACAGGGGGGGGACCCGCGGAAAACTGTTTTTT	CASSLPDRGGTRGKLFF
TRBD1	-	TRBJ2-2	TRBV20-1	TGCAGTGCTAGGGCCAGGGACAGAATCACCGGGGAGCTGTTTTTT	CSARARDRITGELFF
TRBD2	-	TRBJ2-5	TRBV29-1	TGCAGCGTTTCTCCCGGGACTAGCGGAGAGACCCAGTACTTC	CSVSPGTSGETQYF
-	-	TRBJ2-5	TRBV7-9	TGTGCCAGCAGCTTAGGGACGCAAGAAGAGGAGACCCAGTACTTC	CASSLGTQEEETQYF
-	-	TRBJ1-5	TRBV9	TGTGCCAGCAGTCGTAGTCCAGGTCAGCCCCAGCATTTT	CASSRSPGQPQHF
TRBD1	many	TRBJ2-7	TRBV29-1	TGCAGCGTTCGGACCCAGACAGGGACATACGAGCAGTACTTC	CSVRTQTGTYEQYF
-	many	TRBJ2-3	TRBV28	TGTGCCAGCAGTTACGGACTCACAGATACGCAGTATTTT	CASSYGLTDTQYF
-	-	TRBJ1-6	TRBV19	TGTGCCAGTAGCGGTGGCGGTGGCTCACCCCTCCACTTT	CASSGGGGSPLHF
TRBD2	-	TRBJ2-1	TRBV2	TGTGCCGGGGGGGGACTAGCGGGGTTCAATGGGCAGTTCTTT	CAGGGLAGFNGQFF
-	-	TRBJ2-1	TRBV20-1	TGCAGTGCAATAAGGGGGAATAACTACAATGAGCAGTTCTTC	CSAIRGNNYNEQFF
-	many	TRBJ2-5	TRBV28	TGTGCCAGCAGTTTAGCTCCAGGGACCCAGTACTTC	CASSLAPGTQYF
TRBD2	many	TRBJ2-7	TRBV3-1	TGTGCCAGCAGCCAAGACGATGCGGGAGCGGGGGAGCAGTACTTC	CASSQDDAGAGEQYF
-	-	TRBJ1-1	TRBV29-1	TGCAGCGTTTCTGTGTCGGGGTTCAACACTGAAGCTTTCTTT	CSVSVSGFNTEAFF
-	-	TRBJ2-7	TRBV7-2	TGTGTCAGAAAAGAGGGCGGACTGTCCTACGAGCAGTACTTC	CVRKEGGLSYEQYF
TRBD1	-	TRBJ1-2	TRBV7-2	TGTGCCAGCAGCCAGGGACAGGGCTATGGCTACACCTTC	CASSQGQGYGYTF
TRBD1	few	TRBJ1-1	TRBV10-1	TGCGCCAGCAGTGACCTGGGACAGCTAAACACTGAAGCTTTCTTT	CASSDLGQLNTEAFF
-	-	TRBJ1-1	TRBV10-3	TGTGCCGTGACTTCGGGACAGAACACTGAAGCTTTCTTT	CAVTSGQNTEAFF
-	many	TRBJ1-1	TRBV6-1	TGTGCCAGCAGGCAGGGCACTGAAGCTTTCTTT	CASRQGTEAFF
-	many	TRBJ2-7	TRBV28	TGTGCCAGCATGGACCCGTTCAAGTCGGAGTACTTC	CASMDPFKSEYF
-	-	TRBJ1-2	TRBV15	TGTGCCACCAGCAGAATTAACTATGGCTACACCTTC	CATSRINYGYTF
TRBD1	many	TRBJ2-6	TRBV6-4	TGTGCCACGGGACAGGGAGGTGGGGCCAACGTCCTGACTTTC	CATGQGGGANVLTF
TRBD1	-	TRBJ1-2	TRBV27	TGTGCCAGCAGTTTTGGGGACAGGGGGTATTTCACCTTC	CASSFGDRGYFTF
-	many	TRBJ1-2	TRBV20-1	TGCAGTGCTAGAGACAGATCTAACTATGGCTACACCTTC	CSARDRSNYGYTF
-	many	TRBJ1-5	TRBV3-1	TGTGCCAGCAGCCAACAGGGGAATCAGCCCCAGCATTTT	CASSQQGNQPQHF
TRBD2	-	TRBJ2-3	TRBV11-2	TGTGCCAGCAGCTTAGAGGTCGGTAGCGGGGGTAGCACAGATACGCAGTATTTT	CASSLEVGSGGSTDTQYF
-	few	TRBJ1-3	TRBV12-5	TGTGCTAGTGGTCCGTCAGGGGTCTCTGGAAACACCATATATTTT	CASGPSGVSGNTIYF